The clone carrying this TCR beta chain was counted ten times or more. The antigen remains unidentified. Amplified TCR beta CDR3 regions derived from RNA transcripts. In the first-round RT-PCR of the TCR CDR3, the HTBI primer set was used. TCRdb reprocessed the multiplex PCR reads with MiXCR, giving one entry per CDR3 protein. This table has approximately 600,000 distinct CDR3 sequences, 11% to 15% appearing once. The sample originates from a study of T cells in Graves' hyperthyroidism and ophthalmopathy. At least 3 on the Clinical Activity Score was recorded for ophthalmopathy patients, who also had NOSPECS grade at least 4 and duration under 3 months. Study-wide findings and caveats: In the blood, most expanded thyroid clonotypes above 0.001 appeared as well. Separation of ophthalmopathy from stable hyperthyroidism was achieved by a 13 V-J model.

The CDR3 covers 15 residues. Germline V lookup: CDR1 PRHDT, CDR2 FYEKMQ (reference sequence). Deletions cut 5 bases from V and 0 bases from J, with 10 bases between. This TCR derives from a woman between 18 and 30 years old with Graves' ophthalmopathy. The rearrangement links TRBV13 to TRBJ2-2; D is tentatively TRBD1 or TRBD2 (5 bases each). The sample was blood. The CDR3 coding sequence is TGTGCCAGCAGCACGGTGGGGGCGAACACCGGGGAGCTGTTTTTT. Encoded protein: CASSTVGANTGELFF.